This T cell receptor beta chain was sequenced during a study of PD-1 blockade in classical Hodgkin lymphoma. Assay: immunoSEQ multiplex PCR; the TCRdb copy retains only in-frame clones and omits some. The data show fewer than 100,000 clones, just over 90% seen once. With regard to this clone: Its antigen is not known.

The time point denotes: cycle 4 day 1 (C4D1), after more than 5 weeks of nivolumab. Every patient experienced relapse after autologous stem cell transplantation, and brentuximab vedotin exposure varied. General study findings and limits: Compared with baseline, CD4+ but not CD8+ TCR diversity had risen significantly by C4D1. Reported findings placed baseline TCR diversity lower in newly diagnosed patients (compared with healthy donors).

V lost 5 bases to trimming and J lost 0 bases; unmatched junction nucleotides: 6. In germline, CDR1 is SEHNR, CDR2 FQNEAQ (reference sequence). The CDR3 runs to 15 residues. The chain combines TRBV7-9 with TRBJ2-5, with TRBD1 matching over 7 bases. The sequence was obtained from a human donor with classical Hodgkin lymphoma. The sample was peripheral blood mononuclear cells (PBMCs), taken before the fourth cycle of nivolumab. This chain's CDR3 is CASSAGTAHQETQYF. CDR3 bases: TGTGCCAGCAGCGCAGGGACAGCTCACCAAGAGACCCAGTACTTC.